The rows below give T cell receptor beta chains drawn from one sample of a study of cytomegalovirus exposure and HLA in healthy donors. Produced via immunoSEQ multiplex PCR; TCRdb's table is partial and in-frame only. Of some 240,000 clones in the sample, 70% to 90% were seen once. Sequenced input: PBMCs. The receptors stem from a woman between 25 and 40 years old in good health and CMV-seropositive. Both conserved end residues are part of each CDR3. A D gene is named only where the DNA matches it firmly. Only some rows state a clone size, as once, few, many or a class for expanded clones.

DNA: TGTGCCAGCAGCTGGGGCGGGAGAGGGGAGACCCAGTACTTC
CDR3: CASSWGGRGETQYF
J: TRBJ2-5
V: TRBV5-4
size: few
D: TRBD2

DNA: TGCGCCAGCAGCTTGGCCGCTCAGGGGGACACCGGGGAGCTGTTTTTT
CDR3: CASSLAAQGDTGELFF
J: TRBJ2-2
V: TRBV5-1
size: .
D: TRBD1

DNA: TGTGCCAGCAGCTTTTCAGGGTCTAATGAAAAACTGTTTTTT
CDR3: CASSFSGSNEKLFF
J: TRBJ1-4
V: TRBV7-9
size: .
D: .

DNA: TGTGCCAGCAGCTCGCGGACTAGCCGGTACGAGCAGTACTTC
CDR3: CASSSRTSRYEQYF
J: TRBJ2-7
V: TRBV7-8
size: few
D: TRBD2

DNA: TGTGCCAGCTCAGGCGACACTTACTATGGCTACACCTTC
CDR3: CASSGDTYYGYTF
J: TRBJ1-2
V: TRBV18
size: .
D: .

DNA: TGTGCCAGCAGTTCCCCGGACAGGGGAGCCTACGAGCAGTACTTC
CDR3: CASSSPDRGAYEQYF
J: TRBJ2-7
V: TRBV6-6
size: .
D: TRBD1

DNA: TGTGCCAGCAAGGGGAGGGACCAAGGTGGACCTGTAGATACGCAGTATTTT
CDR3: CASKGRDQGGPVDTQYF
J: TRBJ2-3
V: TRBV19
size: .
D: TRBD2

DNA: TGTGCCAGCGGAAACAGGGGGAGGAACTACGAGCAGTACTTC
CDR3: CASGNRGRNYEQYF
J: TRBJ2-7
V: TRBV27
size: .
D: TRBD1

DNA: TGTGCCAGCAGTCCTTTCGGGGGTTGGACAGGGGCCAACGAGCAGTACTTC
CDR3: CASSPFGGWTGANEQYF
J: TRBJ2-7
V: TRBV28
size: .
D: TRBD1

DNA: TGCGCCAGCAGCACACCGGGACAGGGCCTCGGGGCCCAGTACTTC
CDR3: CASSTPGQGLGAQYF
J: TRBJ2-5
V: TRBV5-1
size: .
D: TRBD1

DNA: TGTGCCAGCAGTTACCGGGACTCAAGAGATACGCAGTATTTT
CDR3: CASSYRDSRDTQYF
J: TRBJ2-3
V: TRBV27
size: .
D: .

DNA: TGTGCCAGCTCACCGGGACAGGGGGCTCCAGCTTTCTTT
CDR3: CASSPGQGAPAFF
J: TRBJ1-1
V: TRBV18
size: .
D: TRBD1

DNA: TGTGCCAGTAGTATGGGAGCGGGAGGCCGATACGAGCAGTACTTC
CDR3: CASSMGAGGRYEQYF
J: TRBJ2-7
V: TRBV19
size: .
D: TRBD2

DNA: TGTGCCAGCAGCTCCAAAAAGGGGGACAGGTCCGACAATCAGCCCCAGCATTTT
CDR3: CASSSKKGDRSDNQPQHF
J: TRBJ1-5
V: TRBV21-1
size: .
D: .

DNA: TGTGCCAGCAGTCCGCTCACTAGCGGGAGACCGGGTGGGGCCAACGTCCTGACTTTC
CDR3: CASSPLTSGRPGGANVLTF
J: TRBJ2-6
V: TRBV27
size: .
D: TRBD2

DNA: TGTGCCAGCAGCTCCCTGGGACTCGGTACATACAATGAGCAGTTCTTC
CDR3: CASSSLGLGTYNEQFF
J: TRBJ2-1
V: TRBV5-5
size: .
D: .

DNA: TGTGCCAGCAAACTCGCCACGGGGGGGGAAAAACTGTTTTTT
CDR3: CASKLATGGEKLFF
J: TRBJ1-4
V: TRBV28
size: .
D: .

DNA: TGCAGCGTTGAGCCGCTAGCGGAAAGCGCAGATACGCAGTATTTT
CDR3: CSVEPLAESADTQYF
J: TRBJ2-3
V: TRBV29-1
size: .
D: TRBD2

DNA: TGTGCCAGCAGCCCTCGCCCGCTAGCGGGAGTCTACGAGCAGTACTTC
CDR3: CASSPRPLAGVYEQYF
J: TRBJ2-7
V: TRBV2
size: .
D: TRBD2

DNA: TGTGCCAGCAGTCGGGGGGAAGTTGACACTGAAGCTTTCTTT
CDR3: CASSRGEVDTEAFF
J: TRBJ1-1
V: TRBV27
size: .
D: .

DNA: TGTGCCAGCAGAGCGACAGCCTATGGCTACACCTTC
CDR3: CASRATAYGYTF
J: TRBJ1-2
V: TRBV9
size: many
D: .

DNA: TGTGCCAGCAGCTTCCCACCAGCGACAGGCTACGAGCAGTACTTC
CDR3: CASSFPPATGYEQYF
J: TRBJ2-7
V: TRBV11-3
size: .
D: .

DNA: TGTGCCAGCTCACCACCTACAGACCTCTACGAGCAGTACTTC
CDR3: CASSPPTDLYEQYF
J: TRBJ2-7
V: TRBV18
size: .
D: .

DNA: TGTGCCAGTAGTATACTGGCTAGCGATTCCTACGAGCAGTACTTC
CDR3: CASSILASDSYEQYF
J: TRBJ2-7
V: TRBV19
size: .
D: .

DNA: TGCGCCAGCAGCTTGTCAGGGTGGGAGACCCAGTACTTC
CDR3: CASSLSGWETQYF
J: TRBJ2-5
V: TRBV5-1
size: .
D: .

DNA: TGCGCCAGCAGCCAAGACATTCGGAGTGGAGGGGAGCTGTTTTTT
CDR3: CASSQDIRSGGELFF
J: TRBJ2-2
V: TRBV4-1
size: once
D: .

DNA: TGTGCCAGCAGTGAACCCTCTAGCGGGAGGGCCCCAGATACGCAGTATTTT
CDR3: CASSEPSSGRAPDTQYF
J: TRBJ2-3
V: TRBV2
size: .
D: TRBD2

DNA: TGCGCCAGCAGCTTACCAGGCACAGATACGCAGTATTTT
CDR3: CASSLPGTDTQYF
J: TRBJ2-3
V: TRBV5-1
size: .
D: .

DNA: TGTGCCTGGATTTTGGGGGACAGGAGGTACTTC
CDR3: CAWILGDRRYF
J: TRBJ2-7
V: TRBV30
size: few
D: TRBD1

DNA: TGTGCCACCAGCAGAGATCCAAACCGGTACACTGAAGCTTTCTTT
CDR3: CATSRDPNRYTEAFF
J: TRBJ1-1
V: TRBV15
size: .
D: .

DNA: TGTGCCAGCAGTTACGGCCGGGACTCTGGAAACACCATATATTTT
CDR3: CASSYGRDSGNTIYF
J: TRBJ1-3
V: TRBV6-5
size: .
D: .

DNA: TGTGCCAGTAGTATAGGTTCGACAGGTGAGAACACTGAAGCTTTCTTT
CDR3: CASSIGSTGENTEAFF
J: TRBJ1-1
V: TRBV19
size: .
D: .

DNA: TGTGCCACCAGCAGACTCCCAGTAGGACAGCCCTACGAGCAGTACTTC
CDR3: CATSRLPVGQPYEQYF
J: TRBJ2-7
V: TRBV15
size: .
D: .

DNA: TGTGCCAGCAGTTTTGGGACAGGGTTCGGCTACACCTTC
CDR3: CASSFGTGFGYTF
J: TRBJ1-2
V: TRBV27
size: .
D: TRBD1

DNA: TGTGCCAGCAGTGAAAGGGGGAGGAACACTGAAGCTTTCTTT
CDR3: CASSERGRNTEAFF
J: TRBJ1-1
V: TRBV6-1
size: .
D: .

DNA: TGTGCCAGCAGCGTAGGACGGGGGTGGGGAAACACCATATATTTT
CDR3: CASSVGRGWGNTIYF
J: TRBJ1-3
V: TRBV9
size: .
D: .